The rows below give T cell receptor beta chains drawn from one sample of a study of Ad26.COV2.S vaccination and SARS-CoV-2 variants. Repertoires were generated with immunoSEQ multiplex PCR, while TCRdb's copy carries only in-frame clones and drops some. The sample holds around 400,000 clones; about nine tenths are singletons and the top ten take roughly an eighth. The sample was peripheral blood, taken in a trial of Ad26.COV2.S vaccine versus placebo. Every receptor here comes from a person between 18 and 65 years old who received the Ad26.COV2.S COVID-19 vaccine or a placebo. Both conserved end residues are trimmed from each CDR3. Each record gives: CDR3 protein, V gene, J gene, D gene, clone size. D genes are given only for firm matches. Clone size appears in some rows only: once, few, many, or a class for an expanded clone.

CDR3aa: ASSESRNYEQY; v_gene: TRBV6-1; j_gene: TRBJ2-7; d_gene: NA; abundance: NA
CDR3aa: ASSSYRGNTEAF; v_gene: TRBV3-1/TRBV3-2; j_gene: TRBJ1-1; d_gene: NA; abundance: NA
CDR3aa: ASSGVNRDYQETQY; v_gene: TRBV2; j_gene: TRBJ2-5; d_gene: NA; abundance: once
CDR3aa: ASSIHRGQVDTQY; v_gene: TRBV19; j_gene: TRBJ2-3; d_gene: TRBD1; abundance: few
CDR3aa: ASSLWASGRPNEQF; v_gene: TRBV28; j_gene: TRBJ2-1; d_gene: TRBD2; abundance: few
CDR3aa: ASSSFYYEQY; v_gene: TRBV7-2; j_gene: TRBJ2-7; d_gene: NA; abundance: NA
CDR3aa: ATSRGLGGPSVGYT; v_gene: TRBV15; j_gene: TRBJ1-2; d_gene: NA; abundance: NA
CDR3aa: ASSPSGIYTDTQY; v_gene: TRBV9; j_gene: TRBJ2-3; d_gene: NA; abundance: NA
CDR3aa: ASSTTGTATDTQY; v_gene: TRBV27; j_gene: TRBJ2-3; d_gene: TRBD1; abundance: NA
CDR3aa: ASSLVNNTDTQY; v_gene: TRBV5-4; j_gene: TRBJ2-3; d_gene: NA; abundance: NA
CDR3aa: ASNPLPGTGLF; v_gene: TRBV19; j_gene: TRBJ1-4; d_gene: TRBD1; abundance: NA
CDR3aa: ASRRQGATDTQY; v_gene: TRBV19; j_gene: TRBJ2-3; d_gene: TRBD1; abundance: NA
CDR3aa: ASSVDPGGRNSYNEQF; v_gene: TRBV9; j_gene: TRBJ2-1; d_gene: TRBD2; abundance: NA
CDR3aa: ASSLGPGQGPETQY; v_gene: TRBV7-9; j_gene: TRBJ2-5; d_gene: TRBD1; abundance: NA
CDR3aa: ASSSGFDGYT; v_gene: TRBV2; j_gene: TRBJ1-2; d_gene: NA; abundance: NA
CDR3aa: ASSEGRATPGGRLPGEQF; v_gene: TRBV6-1; j_gene: TRBJ2-1; d_gene: TRBD2; abundance: NA
CDR3aa: ASSPTSGSYEQY; v_gene: TRBV7-2; j_gene: TRBJ2-7; d_gene: TRBD2; abundance: NA
CDR3aa: ASSSSEWAYGYT; v_gene: TRBV7-9; j_gene: TRBJ1-2; d_gene: NA; abundance: NA
CDR3aa: ASSPALGTGGTEAF; v_gene: TRBV3-1/TRBV3-2; j_gene: TRBJ1-1; d_gene: NA; abundance: NA
CDR3aa: ASPEGGGSGNTEAF; v_gene: TRBV25-1; j_gene: TRBJ1-1; d_gene: NA; abundance: once
CDR3aa: ASRGSAVFTDTQY; v_gene: TRBV6-5; j_gene: TRBJ2-3; d_gene: NA; abundance: NA
CDR3aa: ASGRGGREVYEQY; v_gene: TRBV5-1; j_gene: TRBJ2-7; d_gene: TRBD2; abundance: once
CDR3aa: ASSLGALAGVPF; v_gene: TRBV7-2; j_gene: TRBJ2-1; d_gene: TRBD2; abundance: NA
CDR3aa: ASPLFGRGTDTQY; v_gene: TRBV11-3; j_gene: TRBJ2-3; d_gene: TRBD2; abundance: once
CDR3aa: ASSPGLAGTGELF; v_gene: TRBV7-7; j_gene: TRBJ2-2; d_gene: TRBD2; abundance: NA
CDR3aa: ASSYISGELF; v_gene: TRBV6-2/TRBV6-3; j_gene: TRBJ2-2; d_gene: NA; abundance: NA
CDR3aa: ASRITVGEGYGYT; v_gene: TRBV6-5; j_gene: TRBJ1-2; d_gene: NA; abundance: NA
CDR3aa: ASRPTSGRASEQY; v_gene: TRBV6-4; j_gene: TRBJ2-7; d_gene: TRBD2; abundance: NA
CDR3aa: ASSWADQETQY; v_gene: TRBV6-5; j_gene: TRBJ2-5; d_gene: NA; abundance: NA
CDR3aa: ASSTGLEQF; v_gene: TRBV5-4; j_gene: TRBJ2-1; d_gene: NA; abundance: NA
CDR3aa: ASRVGGGYEQY; v_gene: TRBV12-3/TRBV12-4; j_gene: TRBJ2-7; d_gene: TRBD2; abundance: NA
CDR3aa: SVELQGYEQY; v_gene: TRBV29-1; j_gene: TRBJ2-7; d_gene: NA; abundance: NA
CDR3aa: ASSQGGPGGSYEQY; v_gene: TRBV4-1; j_gene: TRBJ2-7; d_gene: TRBD2; abundance: NA
CDR3aa: ASNRGTSTDTQY; v_gene: TRBV6-5; j_gene: TRBJ2-3; d_gene: NA; abundance: once
CDR3aa: ARAGVTDTQY; v_gene: TRBV7-9; j_gene: TRBJ2-3; d_gene: NA; abundance: NA
CDR3aa: AWSNWDEQY; v_gene: TRBV30; j_gene: TRBJ2-7; d_gene: NA; abundance: NA
CDR3aa: ASSPNRLAGGTYEQY; v_gene: TRBV18; j_gene: TRBJ2-7; d_gene: TRBD2; abundance: NA
CDR3aa: ASSPPGGSSNQPQH; v_gene: TRBV18; j_gene: TRBJ1-5; d_gene: NA; abundance: NA
CDR3aa: ASSVYRGMDGYT; v_gene: TRBV2; j_gene: TRBJ1-2; d_gene: TRBD1; abundance: NA
CDR3aa: ASSLVALGGNTEAF; v_gene: TRBV28; j_gene: TRBJ1-1; d_gene: NA; abundance: NA
CDR3aa: ATSRDRVIGRENTGELF; v_gene: TRBV15; j_gene: TRBJ2-2; d_gene: NA; abundance: NA
CDR3aa: ASSPGGVADTQY; v_gene: TRBV9; j_gene: TRBJ2-3; d_gene: NA; abundance: NA
CDR3aa: ASSPWDRNEQF; v_gene: TRBV19; j_gene: TRBJ2-1; d_gene: NA; abundance: NA
CDR3aa: ASSSGTGGRNEQF; v_gene: TRBV27; j_gene: TRBJ2-1; d_gene: TRBD1; abundance: NA
CDR3aa: SVDPTSGPGGEQF; v_gene: TRBV29-1; j_gene: TRBJ2-1; d_gene: TRBD2; abundance: NA
CDR3aa: ASSPLKLGDSGNTIY; v_gene: TRBV18; j_gene: TRBJ1-3; d_gene: NA; abundance: NA
CDR3aa: ASSRLLAGASYNEQF; v_gene: TRBV7-2; j_gene: TRBJ2-1; d_gene: TRBD2; abundance: NA